The entry that follows covers one T cell receptor (beta chain) sequence. The target antigen is unknown. Germline and junction disagree at one end, which may indicate a read error. This sample was taken from a study of tumor and adjacent non-tumor tissue in lung cancer. Whole-study results and caveats: Top 100 clones took a larger repertoire share in normal lung.

No cell sorting was done before RNA was extracted from the tissue. The library came from three nested PCR rounds adapted from ARM-PCR protocols. Each CDR3 protein is one row after TCRdb ran MiXCR on the multiplex PCR reads. Altogether 89,000 or so distinct CDR3 sequences are present, roughly two thirds being singletons, with the ten largest covering around 16%. Sequencing was done on a sample of lung tumor tissue. The clonotype comes from a man between 65 and 85 years old with non-small cell lung cancer.

The CDR3 DNA follows: TGTGCCAACATCCCGGGACTAGCGGTTAGCACAGATACGAAGTATTTT. Translated, it gives CANIPGLAVSTDTKYF. V and J are TRBV11-3 and TRBJ2-3; the match to TRBD2 covers 11 bases. The CDR3 length is 16 residues. The V gene's germline CDR1 is SGHNT and CDR2 YENEEA. The full variable domain, in which reference TRBV11-3 and TRBJ2-3 provide the parts outside the CDR3, is EAGVVQSPRYKIIEKKQPVAFWCNPISGHNTLYWYLQNLGQGPELLIRYENEEAVDDSQLPKDRFSAERLKGVDSTLKIQPAELGDSAVYLCANIPGLAVSTDTKYFGPGTRLTVL.